The clone carrying this T cell receptor (beta chain) was seen a single time. Its matching antigen is unknown. This sample was taken from a study of siplizumab effects on memory and regulatory T cells. General study points: The study did not confirm that proliferating Tregs from siplizumab cultures were suppressive. An assignable naive or memory phenotype was lacking in roughly 80-97% of proliferating CD4+ or CD8+ clones. Treg origin accounted for an average of roughly 65% of mappable alloreactive CD4+ clones with siplizumab and 26.9% in controls. Sequences below about 10^-5 frequency were poorly captured, and few alloreactive clones mapped to unstimulated subsets.

Germline lookup yields CDR1 SEHNR and CDR2 FQNEAQ (reference sequence). The CDR3 has 13 residues. V lost 1 base and J 5 bases, leaving 9 bases between the germline ends. TCRdb keeps only in-frame clones here, not all; method: immunoSEQ multiplex PCR. This repertoire shows tens of thousands of clones, about 89% found once; its top ten account for over 25%. Sequences were obtained from CD8+ T cells sorted from blood. The gene calls are TRBV7-9 and TRBJ2-7; D possibly corresponds to TRBD2 (5 bases). This TCR was recovered from a human donor in good health. CDR3 in amino acids: CASSLGLAHEQYF. CDR3 in DNA: TGTGCCAGCAGCTTAGGTCTAGCCCACGAGCAGTACTTC.